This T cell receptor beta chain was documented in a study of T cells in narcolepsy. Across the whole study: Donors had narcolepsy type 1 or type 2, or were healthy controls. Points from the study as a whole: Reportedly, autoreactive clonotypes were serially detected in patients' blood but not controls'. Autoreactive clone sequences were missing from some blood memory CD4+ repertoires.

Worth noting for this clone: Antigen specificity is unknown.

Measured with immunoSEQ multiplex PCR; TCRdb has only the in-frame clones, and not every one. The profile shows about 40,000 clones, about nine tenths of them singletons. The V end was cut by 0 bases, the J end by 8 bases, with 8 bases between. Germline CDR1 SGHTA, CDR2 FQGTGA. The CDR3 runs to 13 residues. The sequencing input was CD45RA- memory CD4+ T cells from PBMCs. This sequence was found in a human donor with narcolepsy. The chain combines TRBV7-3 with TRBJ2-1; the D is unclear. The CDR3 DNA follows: TGTGCCAGCAGCTTAACCACCCTCGATGAGCAGTTCTTC. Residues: CASSLTTLDEQFF.